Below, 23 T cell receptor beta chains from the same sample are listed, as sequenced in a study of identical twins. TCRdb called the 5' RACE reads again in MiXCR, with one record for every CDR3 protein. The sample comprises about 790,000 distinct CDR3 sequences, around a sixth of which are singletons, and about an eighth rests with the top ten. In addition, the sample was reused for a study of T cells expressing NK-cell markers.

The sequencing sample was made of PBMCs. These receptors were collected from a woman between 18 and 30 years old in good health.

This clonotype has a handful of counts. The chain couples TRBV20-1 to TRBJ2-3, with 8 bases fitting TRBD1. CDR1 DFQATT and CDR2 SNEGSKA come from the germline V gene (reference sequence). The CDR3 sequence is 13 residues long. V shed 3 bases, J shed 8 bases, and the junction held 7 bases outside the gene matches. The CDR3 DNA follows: TGCAGTGCTAGCCCACAGGGGGGAGGTACGCAGTATTTT. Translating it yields CSASPQGGGTQYF.

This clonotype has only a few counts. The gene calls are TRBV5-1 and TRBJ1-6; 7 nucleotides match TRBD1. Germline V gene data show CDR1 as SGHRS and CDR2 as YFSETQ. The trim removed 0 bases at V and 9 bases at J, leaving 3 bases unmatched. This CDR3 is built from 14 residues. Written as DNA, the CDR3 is TGCGCCAGCAGCTTGGGACAGGGCCCTTCACCCCTCCACTTT. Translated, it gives CASSLGQGPSPLHF.

The CDR3 sequence is CASSARITGELFF. In DNA form, the CDR3 reads TGTGCCAGCAGCGCCCGTATCACCGGGGAGCTGTTTTTT. The chain has TRBV9 and TRBJ2-2; D remains unclear. This CDR3 comprises 13 residues. The V and J ends lost 3 bases and 4 bases respectively, with 7 bases between them. CDR1 and CDR2 (germline): SGDLS, YYNGEE.

This CDR3 is CASSPGTSGNSETQYF. In DNA form, the CDR3 reads TGTGCCAGCAGCCCCGGGACTAGCGGGAATTCGGAGACCCAGTACTTC. The J gene is TRBJ2-5, the V gene TRBV3-1; 13 nucleotides line up with TRBD2. This CDR3 is built from 16 residues. Losses at the gene ends were 4 bases for V and 5 bases for J; bases not matched to a gene: 7. Germline V gene sequence: CDR1 LGHDT, CDR2 YNNKEL (reference sequence).

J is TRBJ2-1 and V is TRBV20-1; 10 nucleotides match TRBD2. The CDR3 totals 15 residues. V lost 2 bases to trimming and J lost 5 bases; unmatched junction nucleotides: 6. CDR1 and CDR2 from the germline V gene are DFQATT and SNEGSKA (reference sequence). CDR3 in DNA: TGCAGTGCTAGACTACGGACTAGCGGAAACAATGAGCAGTTCTTC. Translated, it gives CSARLRTSGNNEQFF.

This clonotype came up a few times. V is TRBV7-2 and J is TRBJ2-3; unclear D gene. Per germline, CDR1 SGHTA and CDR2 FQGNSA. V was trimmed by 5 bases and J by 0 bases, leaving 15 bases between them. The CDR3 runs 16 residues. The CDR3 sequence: CASSRGGVPSTDTQYF. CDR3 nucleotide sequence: TGTGCCAGCAGCCGAGGCGGCGTCCCTAGCACAGATACGCAGTATTTT.

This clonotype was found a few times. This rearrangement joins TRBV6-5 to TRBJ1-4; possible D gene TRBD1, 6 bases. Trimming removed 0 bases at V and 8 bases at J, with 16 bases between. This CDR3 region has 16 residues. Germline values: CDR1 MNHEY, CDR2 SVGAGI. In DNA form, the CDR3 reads TGTGCCAGCAGTTACTCGATGTGGCAGGGGCAGGAAAAACTGTTTTTT. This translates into CASSYSMWQGQEKLFF.

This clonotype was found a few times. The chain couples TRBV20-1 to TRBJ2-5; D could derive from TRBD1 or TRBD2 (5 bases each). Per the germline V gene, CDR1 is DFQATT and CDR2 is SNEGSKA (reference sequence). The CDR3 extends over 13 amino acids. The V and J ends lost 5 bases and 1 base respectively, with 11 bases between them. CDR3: CSAAVGTQETQYF. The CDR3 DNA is TGCAGTGCTGCGGTAGGGACCCAAGAGACCCAGTACTTC.

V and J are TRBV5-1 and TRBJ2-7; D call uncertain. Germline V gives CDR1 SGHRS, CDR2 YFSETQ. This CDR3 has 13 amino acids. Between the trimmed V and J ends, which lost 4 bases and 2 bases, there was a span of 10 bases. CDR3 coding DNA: TGCGCCAGCAGCACGGACGGTACCTACGAGCAGTACTTC. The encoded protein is CASSTDGTYEQYF.

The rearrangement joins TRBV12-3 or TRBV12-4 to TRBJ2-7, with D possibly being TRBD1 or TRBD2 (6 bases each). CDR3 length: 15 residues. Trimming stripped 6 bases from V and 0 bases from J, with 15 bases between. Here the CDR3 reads CASSPTGASSYEQYF. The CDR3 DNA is TGTGCCAGCAGCCCCACGGGGGCTAGCTCCTACGAGCAGTACTTC.

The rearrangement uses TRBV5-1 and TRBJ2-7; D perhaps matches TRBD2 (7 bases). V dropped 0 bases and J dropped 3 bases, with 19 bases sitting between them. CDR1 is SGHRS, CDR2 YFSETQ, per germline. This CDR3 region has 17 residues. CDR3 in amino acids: CASSLARGGGSVYEQYF. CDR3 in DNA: TGCGCCAGCAGCTTGGCCCGAGGGGGAGGGTCGGTCTACGAGCAGTACTTC.

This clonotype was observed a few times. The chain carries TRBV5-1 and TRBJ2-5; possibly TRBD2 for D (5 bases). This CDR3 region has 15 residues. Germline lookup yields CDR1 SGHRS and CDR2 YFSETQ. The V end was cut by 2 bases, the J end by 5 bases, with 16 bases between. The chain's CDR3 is CASSFGGSRVETQYF. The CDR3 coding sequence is TGCGCCAGCAGCTTTGGCGGGTCAAGGGTGGAGACCCAGTACTTC.

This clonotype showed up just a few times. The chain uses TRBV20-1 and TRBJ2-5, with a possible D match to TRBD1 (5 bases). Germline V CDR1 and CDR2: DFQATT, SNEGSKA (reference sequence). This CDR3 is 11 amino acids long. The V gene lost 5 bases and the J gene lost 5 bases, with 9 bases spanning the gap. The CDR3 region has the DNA TGCAGTGCTGCACAGGAGGAGACCCAGTACTTC. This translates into CSAAQEETQYF.

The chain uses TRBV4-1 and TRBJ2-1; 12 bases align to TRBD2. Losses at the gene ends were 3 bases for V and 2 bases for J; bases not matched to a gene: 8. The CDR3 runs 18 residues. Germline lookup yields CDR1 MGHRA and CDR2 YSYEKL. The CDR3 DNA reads TGCGCCAGCAGCCAGAAAGGGACTAGCGGGTCCCCCTACAATGAGCAGTTCTTC. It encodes CASSQKGTSGSPYNEQFF.

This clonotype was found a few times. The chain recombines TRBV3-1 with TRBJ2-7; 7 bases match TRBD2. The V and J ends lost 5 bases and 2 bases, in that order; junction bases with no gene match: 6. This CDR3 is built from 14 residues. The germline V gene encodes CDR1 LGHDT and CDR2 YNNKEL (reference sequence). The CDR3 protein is CASSSGGGPYEQYF. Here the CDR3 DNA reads TGTGCCAGCAGCTCCGGCGGGGGTCCCTACGAGCAGTACTTC.

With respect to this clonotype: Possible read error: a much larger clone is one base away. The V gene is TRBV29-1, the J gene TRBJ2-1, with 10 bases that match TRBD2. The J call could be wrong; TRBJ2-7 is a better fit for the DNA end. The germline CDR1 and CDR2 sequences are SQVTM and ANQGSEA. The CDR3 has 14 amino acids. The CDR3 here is CSVPAGGFFNEQYF. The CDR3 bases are TGCAGCGTCCCAGCGGGAGGGTTCTTCAATGAGCAGTACTTC.

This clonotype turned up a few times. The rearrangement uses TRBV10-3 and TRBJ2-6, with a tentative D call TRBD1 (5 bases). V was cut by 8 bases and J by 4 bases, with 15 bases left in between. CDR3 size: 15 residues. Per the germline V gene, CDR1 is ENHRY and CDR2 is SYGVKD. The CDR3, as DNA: TGTGCCATCGGCCCAGGGCGATCAGGGGCCAACGTCCTGACTTTC. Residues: CAIGPGRSGANVLTF.

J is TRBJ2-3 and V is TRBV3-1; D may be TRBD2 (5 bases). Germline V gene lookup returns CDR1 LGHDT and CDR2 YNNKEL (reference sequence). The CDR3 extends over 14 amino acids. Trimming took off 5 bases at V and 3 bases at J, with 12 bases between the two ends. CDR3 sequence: CASSASLGTDTQYF. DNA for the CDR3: TGTGCCAGCAGCGCTAGCTTGGGTACAGATACGCAGTATTTT.

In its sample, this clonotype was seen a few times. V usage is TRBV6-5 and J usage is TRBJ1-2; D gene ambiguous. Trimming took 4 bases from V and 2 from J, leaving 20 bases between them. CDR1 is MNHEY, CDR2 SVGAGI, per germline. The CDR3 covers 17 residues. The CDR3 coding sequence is TGTGCCAGCAGTTTAAAGTACGGAACTACAGCCAACTATGGCTACACCTTC. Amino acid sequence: CASSLKYGTTANYGYTF.

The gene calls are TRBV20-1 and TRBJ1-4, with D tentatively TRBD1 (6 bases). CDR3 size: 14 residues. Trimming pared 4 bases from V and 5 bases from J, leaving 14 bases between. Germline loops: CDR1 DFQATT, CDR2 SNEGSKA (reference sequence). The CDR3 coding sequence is TGCAGTGCTACCCACGGGGGGCTGAATGAAAAACTGTTTTTT. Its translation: CSATHGGLNEKLFF.

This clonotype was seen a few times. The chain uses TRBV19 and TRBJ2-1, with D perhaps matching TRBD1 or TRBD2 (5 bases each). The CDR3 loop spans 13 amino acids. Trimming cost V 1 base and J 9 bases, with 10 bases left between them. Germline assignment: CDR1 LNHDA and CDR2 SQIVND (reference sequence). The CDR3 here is CASSIVWGSEQFF. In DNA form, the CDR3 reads TGTGCCAGTAGTATAGTTTGGGGGAGTGAGCAGTTCTTC.

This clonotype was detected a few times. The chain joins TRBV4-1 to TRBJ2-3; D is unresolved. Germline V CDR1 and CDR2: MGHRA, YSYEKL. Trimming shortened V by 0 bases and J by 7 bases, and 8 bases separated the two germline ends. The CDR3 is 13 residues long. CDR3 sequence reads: CASSQDEANTQYF. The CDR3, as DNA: TGCGCCAGCAGCCAAGACGAGGCGAATACGCAGTATTTT.

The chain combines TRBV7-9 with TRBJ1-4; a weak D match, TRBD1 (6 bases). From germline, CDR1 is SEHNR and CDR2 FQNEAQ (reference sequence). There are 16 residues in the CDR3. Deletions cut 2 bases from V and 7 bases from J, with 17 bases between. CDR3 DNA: TGTGCCAGCAGCTTAAGCGGGACAACTCTAGGTGAAAAACTGTTTTTT. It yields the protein CASSLSGTTLGEKLFF.